This TCR beta chain was identified in a study of metastatic and nonmetastatic thyroid tumors. Study-level background: The study looked at repertoires side by side in blood and in tumor or nodule tissue from malignant and benign thyroid patients. Study conclusions and caveats: According to reports, the diversity of TCR beta was significantly higher in malignant thyroid tumors than in benign nodules, and this held in both blood and tumor samples.

Worth noting for this clone: Its antigen is not known.

V was cut by 4 bases and J by 8 bases, with 21 bases left in between. This CDR3 comprises 16 residues. Germline values: CDR1 SGHAT, CDR2 FQNNGV. Nobody among the patients had been given any treatment before thyroid surgery. TCRdb reprocessed the PCR reads using MiXCR. The data contain about 33,000 clones, 10% to 14% of them singletons. V and J are TRBV11-2 and TRBJ2-1; tentatively, D is TRBD2 (5 bases). Sample: blood. The receptor was derived from a female donor with papillary thyroid cancer or a benign thyroid nodule (not recorded which). Some clones in this sample may be carry-over from other donors' samples. In DNA form, the CDR3 reads TGTGCCAGCAGCTCCTATCTTGACCTAGGGCGGGATGAGCAGTTCTTC. Encoded protein: CASSSYLDLGRDEQFF.